The T cell receptor (beta chain) under discussion was sequenced for a study of T cells in Graves' hyperthyroidism and ophthalmopathy. The CDR3 extends over 16 amino acids. V lost 6 bases and J lost 3; bases outside the gene matches: 11. Uncontrolled infection, other autoimmune disease, pregnancy and lactation each barred patients from inclusion. The investigators amplified TCR beta CDR3 regions from RNA transcripts. HTBI primers were the set used in a first-round RT-PCR of the TCR CDR3. TCRdb recomputed calls from the multiplex PCR reads with MiXCR, one row per CDR3 protein. The data show about 690,000 distinct CDR3 sequences, 15% to 20% seen once. Study-level results: Ophthalmopathy was predicted by the model a median of around 5.9 months ahead of onset.

This clonotype was seen ten or more times. Its antigen is as yet unknown. The chain joins TRBV12-3 or TRBV12-4 to TRBJ2-1; 7 positions match TRBD1. Sequenced input: blood. This clonotype originated in a man between 45 and 60 years old with Graves' hyperthyroidism. CDR3 DNA sequence: TGTGCCAGCAGCATGGGGGAGAGACAGGGCTACAATGAGCAGTTCTTC. As protein: CASSMGERQGYNEQFF.